Listed below are T cell receptor beta chains from one sample, sequenced in a study of T cells generated in artificial thymic organoids. TCRdb used MiXCR to reprocess the 5' RACE reads, holding one entry per CDR3 protein. The table records 7,500 to 9,000 distinct CDR3 sequences, about 17% of them present only once. The sample comprised naive CD8+ T cells from the thymus. The source is a human donor who gave cord blood stem cells for thymic organoid culture, a cardiac surgery patient who gave postnatal thymus, or a blood donor (not recorded which). Each CDR3 is given without its conserved first and last residue. Fields, in order: J gene, V gene, CDR3 protein.

>TRBJ2-3|TRBV5-1
ASSSGPTYSDTQY
>TRBJ2-5|TRBV2
ASCRDKGRQETQY
>TRBJ1-1|TRBV5-1
ASTLRQGSTEAF
>TRBJ2-7|TRBV14
ASSTWDRTYEQY
>TRBJ2-1|TRBV6-1
ASKGRRASGGQGFNEQF
>TRBJ2-4|TRBV28
ASRQSGSLLAKNIQY
>TRBJ1-2|TRBV4-3
ASSQDTRGVYGYT
>TRBJ2-1|TRBV12-3/TRBV12-4
ASGRAHHEQF
>TRBJ1-1|TRBV11-2
ASSLDLGFVGQAF
>TRBJ2-3|TRBV13
ASSPPRTDTQY
>TRBJ2-7|TRBV5-1
ANSLGGNEQY
>TRBJ2-7|TRBV12-3/TRBV12-4
ASTVGQTYEQY
>TRBJ2-1|TRBV13
ASSRLAGGPGEQF
>TRBJ1-5|TRBV18
ASSPDGPYQPQH
>TRBJ2-7|TRBV6-5
ASSLSDRETYEQY